This T cell receptor beta chain came from a study of T and B cells in COVID-19 patients. Across the whole study: Peripheral blood came from COVID-19 patients with active infection or after recovery. Broader study findings: The recovered cohort had roughly 2,400 exclusive TCR clusters, including approximately 31 low generation probability clusters. Symptomatic-phase blood samples from mildly ill patients and early samples from severe cases were scarce.

Each TRB amplification used roughly 240-550 ng of genomic DNA from blood. Multiplex PCR with BIOMED2 TRB-A/B primer pools amplified TRB rearrangements. TCRdb re-derived calls from the multiplex PCR reads in MiXCR, one entry per CDR3 protein. The table includes some 15,000 distinct CDR3 sequences, about a quarter detected once. V lost 0 bases and J 2 bases, leaving 9 bases between the germline ends. Germline V gene data show CDR1 as SGHKS and CDR2 as YYEKEE (reference sequence). There are 15 residues in the CDR3. In this sample, this clonotype turned up many times. The antigen remains undetermined. The origin of this receptor is a human donor who had recovered from COVID-19. The sequencing input was blood. The chain recombines TRBV5-5 with TRBJ2-1, with D perhaps matching TRBD2 (5 bases). CDR3 residues: CASSLELEPYNEQFF. CDR3 in DNA: TGTGCCAGCAGCTTGGAACTAGAACCCTACAATGAGCAGTTCTTC.